The sequence of this TCR beta chain was determined in a study of T cells in Graves' hyperthyroidism and ophthalmopathy. The CDR3 runs 16 residues. Germline CDR1 SGHTA, CDR2 FQGTGA. V lost 3 bases to trimming and J lost 8 bases; unmatched junction nucleotides: 8. From RNA transcripts, TCR beta CDR3 regions were amplified. The TCR CDR3 first-round RT-PCR relied on the HTBI primer set. MiXCR, run by TCRdb on the multiplex PCR reads, gives a single entry per CDR3 protein. The sample lists about 200,000 distinct CDR3 sequences, roughly 15% occurring once. There are many counts of this clonotype. Sequenced sample: blood. The receptor's source is a man over 45 with Graves' hyperthyroidism. V gene TRBV7-3 combines with J gene TRBJ2-1; TRBD2 agrees at 12 bases. The CDR3 coding sequence is TGTGCCAGCAGCTTGGACCTAGCGGGAGGGCCGGATGAGCAGTTCTTC. It encodes CASSLDLAGGPDEQFF.